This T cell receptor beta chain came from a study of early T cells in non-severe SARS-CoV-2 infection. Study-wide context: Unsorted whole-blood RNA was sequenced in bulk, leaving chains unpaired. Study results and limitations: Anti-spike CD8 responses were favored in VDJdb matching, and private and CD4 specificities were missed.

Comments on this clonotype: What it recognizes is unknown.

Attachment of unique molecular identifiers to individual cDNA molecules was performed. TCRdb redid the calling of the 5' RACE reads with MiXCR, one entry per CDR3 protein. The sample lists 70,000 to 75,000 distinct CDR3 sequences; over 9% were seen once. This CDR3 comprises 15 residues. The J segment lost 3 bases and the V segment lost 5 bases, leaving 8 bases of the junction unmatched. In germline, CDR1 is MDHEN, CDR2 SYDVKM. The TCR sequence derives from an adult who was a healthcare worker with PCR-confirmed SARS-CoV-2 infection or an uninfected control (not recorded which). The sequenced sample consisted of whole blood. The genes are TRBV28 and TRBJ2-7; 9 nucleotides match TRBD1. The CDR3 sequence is CASSRLTGGLYEQYF. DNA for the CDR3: TGTGCCAGCAGTAGATTGACAGGGGGGCTCTACGAGCAGTACTTC.